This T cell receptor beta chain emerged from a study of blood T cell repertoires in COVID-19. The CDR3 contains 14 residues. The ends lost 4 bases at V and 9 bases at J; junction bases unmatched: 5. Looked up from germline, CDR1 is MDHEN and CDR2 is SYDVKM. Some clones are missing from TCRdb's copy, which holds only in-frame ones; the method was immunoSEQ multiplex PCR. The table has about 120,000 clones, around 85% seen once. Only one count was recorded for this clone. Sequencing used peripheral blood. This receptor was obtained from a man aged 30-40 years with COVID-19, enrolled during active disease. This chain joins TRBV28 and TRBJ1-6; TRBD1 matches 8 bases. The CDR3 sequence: CASSSGGASSPLHF. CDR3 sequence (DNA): TGTGCCAGCAGTTCAGGGGGCGCGAGTTCACCCCTCCACTTT.